What follows describes a single TCR beta chain. This clonotype was detected only a few times. What this receptor recognizes is not known. Within one base of it there is no much larger clone, and no base qualities were kept. The data were taken from a study of blood T cells in healthy people across ages (dated by TCRdb to 2014 to 2015). Turning to the overall study: In model experiments, roughly one uniquely barcoded TCR beta cDNA molecule per two T cells was captured by template switching. Donors of different ages were randomly distributed across sequencing lanes to avoid experimental bias. The donors were split into four age groups: young (average 16 years), middle-aged (around 40), aged (more than 60) and long-lived (82). For two donors (one aged 18 to 30 and one aged 80 or older), the study analyzed two additional independent replicas of 1 million unique cDNA reads from the same blood draw. The study measured age-related changes in TCR beta repertoire diversity using deep sequencing normalized with unique cDNA molecular identifiers.

Donors were 35 to 40 systemically healthy Caucasian individuals from Russia aged roughly 6 to 95 years. About 10 milliliters of peripheral blood were collected from each donor into EDTA-treated Vacutainer tubes. Ficoll-Paque density-gradient centrifugation was used to isolate PBMCs, with at least 6.5 million per sample. Total RNA, at least 6 micrograms per sample, was extracted from PBMCs with Trizol reagent. The percentages of naive CD45RAhigh/CD27high T cells were determined by flow cytometry on a PBMC aliquot from every donor. Libraries were constructed by 5' RACE. Reads for this sample came from an Illumina HiSeq 2500. The second PCR ran for roughly 7 to 12 cycles and used a J-beta primer mix along with a sample-barcoded 5' primer. Each TCR beta cDNA molecule received a unique molecular identifier from a template-switch 5' adaptor carrying 12 random nucleotides. Each sample yielded at least 2.5 million CDR3-containing paired-end reads. The Mint cDNA synthesis kit, primed by a TRBC-specific oligonucleotide, was used to synthesize first-strand cDNA from all RNA. Following uracil-DNA glycosylase treatment, all cDNA underwent a first 18-cycle PCR with the universal primers M1SS and BC2_uni_R. Concerning the study's data processing: For normalization, 1 million high-quality reads, each with a distinct molecular identifier, were randomly selected from each sample. Instead of being binned into consensus sequences, reads with shared molecular identifiers were discarded. MiTCR, run with a Q25 quality threshold and the strictest error-elimination algorithm, handled CDR3 identification, clonotype clustering and error correction. A nonparametric unseen species model using Euler transformation provided a lower-bound estimate of total TCR beta diversity. TCRdb trimmed public reads at Q25 via fastp, called clones via MiXCR and kept in-frame beta chains. One record per CDR3 amino acid sequence lists the most common genes and DNA. The V and J calls and clone size come from TCRdb's table, not from the authors' own analysis. Recorded for this sample are roughly 800,000 distinct CDR3 sequences; under 40% of them occurred a single time. 10% to 15% of the sample is taken by the ten largest.

Study-wide conclusions, independent of this receptor: Observed TCR beta diversity correlated strongly with the percentage of naive T cells measured by flow cytometry. Estimates of total diversity based on one million sequenced T cells were considered lower bounds and underestimates. Conclusive comparison of naive and antigen-experienced compartments was prevented by the profiling of bulk unsorted PBMCs. Compared with the aged group, more naive CD4+ T cells, fewer expanded clones and increased TCR diversity were shown by the long-lived group, suggesting age selection. The CMV infection status of donors was not known, potentially confounding age-related changes in expanded clonotypes. As age increased, observed TCR beta diversity per million T cells dropped in a roughly linear way, and a significant reduction was already evident by age roughly 40.

From cysteine to phenylalanine, the CDR3 is 15 amino acids long. CDR3 DNA only is kept here, 45 bases in frame from base 1. Trimmed from V: 3 bases; trimmed from J: 3 bases; junction bases lacking a gene match: 3. CDR1 and CDR2, per the germline V gene, are SGHDT and YYEEEE. The clonotype comes from a man younger than 35 in good health. The chain links TRBV5-6 with TRBJ1-5, and TRBD1 matches 10 of the central bases. The sample comprised blood. The DNA reads as follows: TGTGCCAGCAGCTGGGGGACAGGGGTCAATCAGCCCCAGCATTTT. This translates into CASSWGTGVNQPQHF.